A single sample gave rise to the 12 T cell receptor beta chains below, sequenced in a study of blood T cell repertoires in COVID-19. Generated by immunoSEQ multiplex PCR, the TCRdb table keeps only in-frame clones and is missing some. The data show 140,000 to 150,000 clones, about 83% seen once. The sample taken for sequencing was peripheral blood. The receptor source for this set is a man younger than 40 with COVID-19, enrolled during active disease.

This clone was seen only a few times. CDR3 bases: TGTGCCAGCAGCCGGGACAGGGGTAACCGCCGCGTCTACTTC. Amino acids: CASSRDRGNRRVYF. The J gene is TRBJ2-7, the V gene TRBV28; TRBD1 matches at 10 bases. Trimming took 6 bases from V and 13 from J; bases not matched to a gene: 15. Germline loops: CDR1 MDHEN, CDR2 SYDVKM. The CDR3 runs 14 residues.

This clone appeared a few times. This chain links TRBV2 with TRBJ2-7, with 12 bases aligning to TRBD2. Germline lookup yields CDR1 SNHLY and CDR2 FYNNEI. V lost 8 bases to trimming and J lost 2 bases; unmatched junction nucleotides: 10. The CDR3 is 16 residues long. CDR3 sequence (DNA): TGTGCCAGCTCGTCTGGGACTAGCGGGTACCCCTACGAGCAGTACTTC. Amino acids: CASSSGTSGYPYEQYF.

This clone was picked up one time. V and J are TRBV10-3 and TRBJ1-3; D ambiguous. The CDR3 runs 13 residues. Germline V gene lookup returns CDR1 ENHRY and CDR2 SYGVKD. Trimming removed 6 bases at V and 0 bases at J, with 6 bases between. CDR3 sequence reads: CAISPRSGNTIYF. CDR3 sequence (DNA): TGTGCCATCAGCCCCCGCTCTGGAAACACCATATATTTT.

The chain recombines TRBV28 with TRBJ2-1, with 8 bases lining up with TRBD1. The V and J ends lost 5 bases and 10 bases, in that order; junction bases with no gene match: 4. The length of the CDR3 is 12 residues. The germline V gene has CDR1 MDHEN and CDR2 SYDVKM. The CDR3 bases are TGTGCCAGCAGTGGACAGGGAAGGGAGCAGTTCTTC. This codes for CASSGQGREQFF.

The rearrangement links TRBV28 to TRBJ2-4; D call uncertain. The CDR3 has 12 residues. Trimming removed 3 bases at V and 6 bases at J, with 6 bases between. CDR1 is MDHEN and CDR2 is SYDVKM in the germline V gene. CDR3 region: CASSFTVNIQYF. The DNA for the CDR3 is TGTGCCAGCAGTTTCACAGTAAACATTCAGTACTTC. Using reference TRBV28 and TRBJ2-4 for the parts outside the CDR3, the full variable domain is DVKVTQSSRYLVKRTGEKVFLECVQDMDHENMFWYRQDPGLGLRLIYFSYDVKMKEKGDIPEGYSVSREKKERFSLILESASTNQTSMYLCASSFTVNIQYFGAGTRLSVL.

This sequence joins TRBV5-1 and TRBJ1-1; tentative D call: TRBD1 (5 bases). The CDR3 extends over 13 amino acids. Germline V lookup: CDR1 SGHRS, CDR2 YFSETQ. V shed 0 bases and J shed 4 bases, with 7 bases lying between them. The CDR3 DNA reads TGCGCCAGCAGCTTGGAGGGGCGCACTGAAGCTTTCTTT. This encodes CASSLEGRTEAFF. Based on the CDR3 plus reference TRBV5-1 and TRBJ1-1, the full variable domain is KAGVTQTPRYLIKTRGQQVTLSCSPISGHRSVSWYQQTPGQGLQFLFEYFSETQRNKGNFPGRFSGRQFSNSRSEMNVSTLELGDSALYLCASSLEGRTEAFFGQGTRLTVV.

This sequence joins TRBV7-2 and TRBJ2-3; D call uncertain. CDR1 and CDR2 from the germline V gene are SGHTA and FQGNSA. V was clipped by 2 bases and J by 2 bases, with 8 bases between them. The CDR3 length is 14 residues. CDR3: CASSLSYLTDTQYF. The CDR3 region has the DNA TGTGCCAGCAGCTTATCCTATCTCACAGATACGCAGTATTTT.

The rearrangement joins TRBV19 to TRBJ1-4, with D perhaps TRBD1 (6 bases). The CDR3 extends over 12 amino acids. The V and J ends lost 7 bases and 8 bases respectively, with 11 bases between them. Germline V gives CDR1 LNHDA, CDR2 SQIVND (reference sequence). For the CDR3, the DNA is TGTGCCAGTACGGACAGAGGGGAAAAACTGTTTTTT. The encoded protein is CASTDRGEKLFF.

This chain connects TRBV28 to TRBJ1-2; 12 bases align to TRBD1. CDR1 and CDR2 (germline): MDHEN, SYDVKM. The junction had 6 bases not matched to a gene; V was cut back by 0 bases and J by 4 bases. The CDR3 has 17 amino acids. The CDR3 DNA sequence: TGTGCCAGCAGTTTATGGAAGGGACAGGGGGCCGGCTATGGCTACACCTTC. It codes for CASSLWKGQGAGYGYTF.

The V and J genes are TRBV6-6 and TRBJ2-7; D possibly corresponds to TRBD1 (5 bases). The CDR3 extends over 13 amino acids. V lost 5 bases to trimming and J lost 1 base, with 9 bases between them. Germline-derived CDR1 and CDR2 are MNHNY and SVGAGI (reference sequence). CDR3 region: CASSPRESYEQYF. CDR3 nucleotides: TGTGCCAGCAGTCCCAGGGAATCCTACGAGCAGTACTTC.

This clone was seen just once. The J gene is TRBJ2-5, the V gene TRBV19; D is uncertain. V lost 5 bases and J lost 5, with 9 bases in between. The CDR3 length is 12 residues. Germline-derived CDR1 and CDR2 are LNHDA and SQIVND (reference sequence). In nucleotides, the CDR3 is TGTGCCAGTAGTGATTTCGGGGAGACCCAGTACTTC. Protein sequence: CASSDFGETQYF.

The chain uses TRBV3-1 (or the pseudogene TRBV3-2) and TRBJ1-1; D call uncertain. The CDR3 loop spans 12 amino acids. The germline CDR1 and CDR2 sequences are LGHDT and YNNKEL (reference sequence). Trimming pared 0 bases from V and 7 bases from J, leaving 6 bases between. CDR3 in amino acids: CASSQEGSEAFF. In DNA form, the CDR3 reads TGTGCCAGCAGCCAAGAGGGCAGTGAAGCTTTCTTT.